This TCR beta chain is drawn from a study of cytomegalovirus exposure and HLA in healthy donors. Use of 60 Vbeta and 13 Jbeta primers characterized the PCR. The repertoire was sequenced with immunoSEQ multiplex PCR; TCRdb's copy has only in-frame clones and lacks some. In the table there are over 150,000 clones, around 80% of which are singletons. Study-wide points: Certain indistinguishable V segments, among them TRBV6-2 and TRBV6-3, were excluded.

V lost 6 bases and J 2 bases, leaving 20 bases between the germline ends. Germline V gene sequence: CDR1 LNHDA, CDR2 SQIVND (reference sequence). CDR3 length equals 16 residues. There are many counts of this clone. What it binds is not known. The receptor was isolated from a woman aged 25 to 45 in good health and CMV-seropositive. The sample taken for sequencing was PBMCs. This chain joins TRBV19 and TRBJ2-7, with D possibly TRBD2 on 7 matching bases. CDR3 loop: CASSGGSRTGTYEQYF. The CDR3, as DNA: TGTGCCAGTAGCGGGGGGTCCCGCACAGGGACCTACGAGCAGTACTTC.